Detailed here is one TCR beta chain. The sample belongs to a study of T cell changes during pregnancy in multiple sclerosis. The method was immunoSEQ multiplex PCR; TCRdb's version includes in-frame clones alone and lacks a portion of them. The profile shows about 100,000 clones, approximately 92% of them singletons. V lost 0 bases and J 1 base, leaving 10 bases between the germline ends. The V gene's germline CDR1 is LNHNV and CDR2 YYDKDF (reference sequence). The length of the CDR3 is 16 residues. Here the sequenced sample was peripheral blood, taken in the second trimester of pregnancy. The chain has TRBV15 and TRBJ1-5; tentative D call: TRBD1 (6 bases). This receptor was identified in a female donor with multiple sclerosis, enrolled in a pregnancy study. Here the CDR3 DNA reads TGTGCCACCAGCAGAGAGCAGGGGCGAAGCAATCAGCCCCAGCATTTT. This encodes CATSREQGRSNQPQHF.